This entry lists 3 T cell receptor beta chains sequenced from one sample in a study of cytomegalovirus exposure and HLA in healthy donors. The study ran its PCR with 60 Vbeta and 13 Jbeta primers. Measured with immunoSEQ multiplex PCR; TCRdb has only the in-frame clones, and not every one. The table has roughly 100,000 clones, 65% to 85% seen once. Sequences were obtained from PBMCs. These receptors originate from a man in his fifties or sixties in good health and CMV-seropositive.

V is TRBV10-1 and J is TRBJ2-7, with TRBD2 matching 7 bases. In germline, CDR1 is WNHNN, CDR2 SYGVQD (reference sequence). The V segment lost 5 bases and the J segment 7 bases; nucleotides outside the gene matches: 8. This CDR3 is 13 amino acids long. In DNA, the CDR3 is TGCGCCAGCAGTCCTGGACTAGTGGGGGAGCAGTACTTC. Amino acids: CASSPGLVGEQYF.

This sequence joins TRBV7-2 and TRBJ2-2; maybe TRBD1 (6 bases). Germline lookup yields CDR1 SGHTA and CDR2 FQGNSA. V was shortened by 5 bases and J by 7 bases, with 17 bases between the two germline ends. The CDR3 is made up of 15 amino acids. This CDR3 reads CASSVLTQGSGELFF. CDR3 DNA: TGTGCCAGCAGCGTCTTAACACAGGGTAGCGGGGAGCTGTTTTTT.

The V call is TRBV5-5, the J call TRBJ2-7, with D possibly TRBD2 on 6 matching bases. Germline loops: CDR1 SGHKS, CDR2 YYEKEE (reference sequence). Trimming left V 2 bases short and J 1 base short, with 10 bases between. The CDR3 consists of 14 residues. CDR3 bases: TGTGCCAGCAGCTTACTAGCTTGGTCCTACGAGCAGTACTTC. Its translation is CASSLLAWSYEQYF.